A selection of T cell receptor beta chains follows, all from one sample in a study of T cell responses to AZD1222 COVID-19 vaccine. Assay used: immunoSEQ multiplex PCR; TCRdb lists only in-frame clones, some missing. The repertoire holds about 94,000 clones, with over 75% as singletons. The specimen was peripheral blood, collected 28 days after the second AZD1222 dose. These receptors were collected from an adult who received the AZD1222 COVID-19 vaccine. Both conserved end residues are trimmed from each CDR3. A clone size is listed for some rows: how often the clone was seen (once, few, many), or a class if it is expanded.

v_gene	len	abundance	CDR3aa
TRBV4-3	18	NA	ASSQEPQAVLSSGANVLT
TRBV7-3	14	NA	ASSPDRAMNTGELF
TRBV18	14	NA	ASSKNEGTIFNEQF
TRBV6-5	11	NA	ASSSGGGNTIY
TRBV14	14	NA	ASSPTGQGLYGELF
TRBV19	13	NA	ASSPHTGDLDTIY
TRBV9	12	NA	ASSVGTGGTEAL
TRBV6-2/TRBV6-3	18	once	ASSYPGGADTGGRSGELF
TRBV27	14	NA	ASSLSRASGANVLT
TRBV7-6	10	NA	ASSETVHEQY
TRBV28	10	NA	ASKLGWTEAF
TRBV20-1	12	once	SASWASGYNEQF
TRBV4-2	13	NA	ASSQRQGLGYGYT
TRBV5-1	14	NA	ASSQQPGAGQYEQY
TRBV5-6	14	NA	ASSSTPGQGVEKLF
TRBV4-2	12	NA	ASSQVAGAGELF
TRBV29-1	12	NA	SVELTALLTEAF
TRBV28	15	NA	ASSLSPRDGSGYGYT
TRBV28	13	once	ASSYPGQGAYGYT
TRBV6-2/TRBV6-3	11	NA	ASSYDRYQPQH
TRBV7-2	14	NA	ASSLSPLAGVYEQY
TRBV11-3	11	NA	ASSLDRSYGYT
TRBV19	13	NA	ASKRTGAMTYEQY
TRBV2	11	NA	ASGGQGGQPQH
TRBV4-1	14	NA	ASSHPKAAGTDTQY
TRBV7-8	11	NA	ASSPGQGVGYT
TRBV27	12	NA	ASSPAIMNTEAF
TRBV12-5	15	NA	ASGFGSRSGNQETQY
TRBV6-1	14	NA	ASSEFPGQGNSPLH
TRBV27	11	NA	ASSFTWTDTQY
TRBV6-5	13	NA	ASTKDRGLNQPQH
TRBV6-5	12	few	ASSYGGTGNTIY
TRBV30	13	NA	AWSSLGQVFGELF
TRBV3-1/TRBV3-2	13	NA	ASSQGLAGQETQY
TRBV9	13	NA	ASSVDLDRVHGYT
TRBV27	15	NA	ASSLGGARGSAYEQY
TRBV6-2/TRBV6-3	10	NA	ASSTSGGHKF
TRBV9	12	NA	ASSVAPRTGELF
TRBV3-1/TRBV3-2	14	NA	ARSQPGQGAWNEQF
TRBV4-2	15	once	ASSQRGEGAGFNEQF
TRBV29-1	10	NA	SVGDGSYEQY
TRBV7-9	13	NA	ASSPRQGGLYGYT